Here is one T cell receptor (beta chain) with its context. The antigen is undetermined. This record belongs to a study of T-cell memory formation after mild COVID-19. Study results and caveats: The authors did not confirm SARS-CoV-2 specificity of second-wave clones peaking day 37. Contracting CD4+ clones lay largely in CM and EM, with CD8+ ones residing in EMRA.

5'RACE with constant-segment primers yielded barcoded, UMI-tagged TCR alpha and TCR beta cDNA libraries. A single record per CDR3 protein comes from TCRdb applying MiXCR to the 5' RACE reads. The table records approximately 340,000 distinct CDR3 sequences, about 16% of them present only once. The V end lost 6 bases, the J end lost 9 bases, and 15 bases lay between the germline ends. Germline CDR1 reads LNHDA; CDR2 reads SQIVND (reference sequence). The CDR3 extends over 13 amino acids. The receptor's source is a man younger than 35 who had mild COVID-19 (a few samples of this study predate the infection). Cell type and time point are not known. This chain connects TRBV19 to TRBJ2-4; TRBD2 is a possible D gene (6 bases). The sequencing input was PBMCs or a T cell subset sorted from them (not recorded which). DNA of the CDR3: TGTGCCAGTAGCCTGACTAGGGGTGGCATTCAGTACTTC. Translation gives CASSLTRGGIQYF.